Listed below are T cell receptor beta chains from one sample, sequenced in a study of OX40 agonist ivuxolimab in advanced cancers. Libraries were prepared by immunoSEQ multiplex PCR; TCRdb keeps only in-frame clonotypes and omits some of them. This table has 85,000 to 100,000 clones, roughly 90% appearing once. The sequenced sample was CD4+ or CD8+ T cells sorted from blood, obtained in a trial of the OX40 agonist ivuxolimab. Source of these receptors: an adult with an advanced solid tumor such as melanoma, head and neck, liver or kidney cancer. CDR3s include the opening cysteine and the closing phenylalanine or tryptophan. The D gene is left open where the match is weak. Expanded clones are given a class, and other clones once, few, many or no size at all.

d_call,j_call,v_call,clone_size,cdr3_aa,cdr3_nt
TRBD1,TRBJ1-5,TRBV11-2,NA,CASSSGQRQPQHF,TGTGCCAGCAGCTCGGGACAGAGGCAGCCCCAGCATTTT
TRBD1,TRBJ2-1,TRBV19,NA,CASSGRDRDNEQFF,TGTGCCAGTAGTGGCCGGGACAGGGACAATGAGCAGTTCTTC
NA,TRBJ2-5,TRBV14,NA,CASSQVGMGVGETQYF,TGTGCCAGCAGCCAAGTTGGAATGGGGGTTGGCGAGACCCAGTACTTC
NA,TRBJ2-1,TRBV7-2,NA,CASSLDLAGASSYNEQFF,TGTGCCAGCAGCTTAGATTTGGCAGGGGCCAGCTCCTACAATGAGCAGTTCTTC
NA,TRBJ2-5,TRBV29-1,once,CSVDGGFRETQYF,TGCAGCGTTGATGGTGGGTTTAGAGAGACCCAGTACTTC
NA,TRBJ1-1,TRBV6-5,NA,CASSPTVNTEAFF,TGTGCCAGCAGTCCTACAGTGAACACTGAAGCTTTCTTT
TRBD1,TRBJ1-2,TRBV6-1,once,CASSEGTGNWYGYTF,TGTGCCAGCAGTGAAGGGACAGGGAATTGGTATGGCTACACCTTC
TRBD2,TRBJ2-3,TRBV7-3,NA,CASSGSGLAVDTQYF,TGTGCCAGCAGCGGATCAGGACTAGCGGTAGATACGCAGTATTTT
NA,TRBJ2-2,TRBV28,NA,CASRPLQGRGELFF,TGTGCCAGCAGGCCCCTCCAGGGGAGAGGGGAGCTGTTTTTT
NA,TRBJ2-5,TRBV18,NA,CASSPPSAQETQYF,TGTGCCAGCTCACCACCTTCCGCTCAAGAGACCCAGTACTTC
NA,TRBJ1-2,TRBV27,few,CASSLLPSYEGGYTF,TGTGCCAGCAGTTTGTTGCCAAGCTATGAGGGAGGCTACACCTTC
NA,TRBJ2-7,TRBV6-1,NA,CASRRDGIRGEQYF,TGTGCCAGCAGAAGGGACGGAATACGCGGCGAGCAGTACTTC
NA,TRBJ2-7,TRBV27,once,CASSRSGLSSYEQYF,TGTGCCAGCAGTCGGAGCGGGCTCAGCTCCTACGAGCAGTACTTC
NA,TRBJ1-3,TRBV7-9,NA,CASSLSKSSGNTIYF,TGTGCCAGCAGCCTATCGAAGAGCTCTGGAAACACCATATATTTT
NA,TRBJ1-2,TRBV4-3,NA,CASSRGSFANYGYTF,TGCGCCAGCAGCCGAGGGTCATTTGCTAACTATGGCTACACCTTC
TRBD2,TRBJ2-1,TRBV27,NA,CASSLRGTSGRGGADNEQFF,TGTGCCAGCAGTTTACGGGGGACTAGCGGGAGAGGTGGTGCGGACAATGAGCAGTTCTTC
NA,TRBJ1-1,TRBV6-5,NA,CASSYGTLTEAFF,TGTGCCAGCAGTTACGGGACTCTCACTGAAGCTTTCTTT
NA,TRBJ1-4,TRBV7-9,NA,CASSLAGRLHEKLFF,TGTGCCAGCAGCTTAGCGGGACGACTGCATGAAAAACTGTTTTTT
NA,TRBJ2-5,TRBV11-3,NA,CASSYRGAAETQYF,TGTGCCAGCAGCTATAGAGGGGCAGCAGAGACCCAGTACTTC
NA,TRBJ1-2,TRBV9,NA,CASSGGGQGNGYTF,TGTGCCAGCAGCGGGGGAGGGCAGGGTAATGGCTACACCTTC
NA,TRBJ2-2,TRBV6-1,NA,CASSPRGTGELFF,TGTGCCAGCAGTCCACGTGGGACCGGGGAGCTGTTTTTT
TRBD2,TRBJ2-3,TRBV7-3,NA,CASSRGLALGTDTQYF,TGTGCCAGCAGCCGCGGACTAGCGTTGGGCACAGATACGCAGTATTTT
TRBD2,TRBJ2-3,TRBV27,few,CASSRLSGRGTDTQYF,TGTGCCAGCAGTCGACTTAGCGGGAGGGGCACAGATACGCAGTATTTT
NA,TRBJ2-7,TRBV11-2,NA,CASSAKQGPVYEQYF,TGTGCCAGCAGCGCAAAACAGGGTCCGGTCTACGAGCAGTACTTC
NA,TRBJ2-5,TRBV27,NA,CASSLGSGRGETQYF,TGTGCCAGCAGTTTAGGGTCCGGGCGGGGAGAGACCCAGTACTTC
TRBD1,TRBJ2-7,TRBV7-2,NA,CASSSRQGFYEQYF,TGTGCCAGCAGCTCGAGACAGGGGTTCTACGAGCAGTACTTC
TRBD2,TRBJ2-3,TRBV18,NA,CASSPRRLAATDTQYF,TGTGCCAGCTCACCACGGCGGCTAGCGGCCACAGATACGCAGTATTTT
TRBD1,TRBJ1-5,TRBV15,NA,CATSFRQGNQPQHF,TGTGCCACCAGCTTTCGACAGGGTAATCAGCCCCAGCATTTT
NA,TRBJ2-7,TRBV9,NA,CASSVGQVGKEEQYF,TGTGCCAGCAGCGTAGGCCAGGTGGGGAAGGAAGAGCAGTACTTC
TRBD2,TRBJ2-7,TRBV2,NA,CASSETGTSLIEQYF,TGTGCCAGCAGTGAAACCGGGACTAGCTTGATCGAGCAGTACTTC
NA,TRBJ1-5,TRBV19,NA,CASSSTTGLSNQPQHF,TGTGCCAGTAGTTCCACAACAGGACTTAGCAATCAGCCCCAGCATTTT
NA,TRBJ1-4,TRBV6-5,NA,CASSWQGLGIEKLFF,TGTGCCAGCAGTTGGCAGGGATTAGGGATTGAAAAACTGTTTTTT
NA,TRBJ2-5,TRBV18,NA,CASSPGQQETQYF,TGTGCCAGCTCACCTGGACAGCAAGAGACCCAGTACTTC
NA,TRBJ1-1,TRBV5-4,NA,CASSLGPRKGGSTEAFF,TGTGCCAGCAGCTTGGGTCCGAGGAAGGGAGGATCCACTGAAGCTTTCTTT
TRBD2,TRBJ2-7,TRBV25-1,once,CASSPAPSSGRSYEQYF,TGTGCCAGCAGCCCAGCCCCATCTAGCGGGAGATCCTACGAGCAGTACTTC
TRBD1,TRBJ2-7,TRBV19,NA,CASSQGQVLGEQYF,TGTGCCAGTAGTCAGGGACAGGTATTAGGCGAGCAGTACTTC
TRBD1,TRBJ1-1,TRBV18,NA,CASSPLMTGAAAEAFF,TGTGCCAGCTCACCCCTTATGACAGGGGCGGCGGCTGAAGCTTTCTTT
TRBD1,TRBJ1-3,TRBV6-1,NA,CASRPDRVLKNTIYF,TGTGCCAGCAGACCGGACAGGGTGTTGAAAAACACCATATATTTT
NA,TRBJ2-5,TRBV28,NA,CARPPGGSSLIKETQYF,TGTGCCAGACCCCCGGGCGGGTCATCATTAATAAAAGAGACCCAGTACTTC
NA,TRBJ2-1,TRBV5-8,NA,CASSLLRSSFPDNEQFF,TGTGCCAGCAGCTTGTTAAGGTCTAGTTTCCCTGACAATGAGCAGTTCTTC
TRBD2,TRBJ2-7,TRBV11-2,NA,CASSSRAGGQHEQYF,TGTGCCAGCAGCTCCAGAGCGGGAGGCCAACACGAGCAGTACTTC
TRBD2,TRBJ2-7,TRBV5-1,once,CASSLALARDEQYF,TGCGCCAGCAGCTTGGCACTAGCGAGAGACGAGCAGTACTTC
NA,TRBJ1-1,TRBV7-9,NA,CASSLGRQEAFF,TGTGCCAGCAGCTTGGGACGGCAAGAAGCTTTCTTT
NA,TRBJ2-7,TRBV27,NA,CASSLLSGTPYEQYF,TGTGCCAGCAGTTTATTGTCAGGGACCCCCTACGAGCAGTACTTC
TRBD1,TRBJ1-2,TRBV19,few,CASRRGTGTERYTF,TGTGCCAGTAGACGGGGGACCGGGACAGAACGCTACACCTTC
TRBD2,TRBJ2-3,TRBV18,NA,CASSKISGSTDTQYF,TGTGCCAGCTCAAAAATTAGCGGGAGTACAGATACGCAGTATTTT
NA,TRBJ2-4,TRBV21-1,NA,CASKDWESKNIQYF,TGTGCCAGCAAGGATTGGGAGTCCAAAAACATTCAGTACTTC
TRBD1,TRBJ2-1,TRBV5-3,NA,CARSLAVDRAPNEQFF,TGTGCCAGAAGCTTGGCAGTGGACAGGGCCCCCAATGAGCAGTTCTTC
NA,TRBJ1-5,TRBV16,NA,CASSQGIRGGQPQHF,TGTGCCAGCAGCCAGGGAATCAGGGGTGGCCAGCCCCAGCATTTT